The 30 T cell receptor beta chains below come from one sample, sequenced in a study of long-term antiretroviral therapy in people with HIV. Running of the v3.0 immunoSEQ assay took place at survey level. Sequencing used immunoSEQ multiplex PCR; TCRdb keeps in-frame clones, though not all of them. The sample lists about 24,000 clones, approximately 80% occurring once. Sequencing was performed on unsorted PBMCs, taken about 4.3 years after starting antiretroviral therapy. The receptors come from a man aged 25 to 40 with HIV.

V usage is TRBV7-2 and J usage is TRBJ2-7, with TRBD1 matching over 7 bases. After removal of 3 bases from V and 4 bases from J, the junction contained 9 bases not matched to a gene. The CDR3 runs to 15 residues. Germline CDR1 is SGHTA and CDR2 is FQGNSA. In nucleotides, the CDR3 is TGTGCCAGCAGCTTGGAGATGGGACAGTGGTACGAGCAGTACTTC. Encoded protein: CASSLEMGQWYEQYF.

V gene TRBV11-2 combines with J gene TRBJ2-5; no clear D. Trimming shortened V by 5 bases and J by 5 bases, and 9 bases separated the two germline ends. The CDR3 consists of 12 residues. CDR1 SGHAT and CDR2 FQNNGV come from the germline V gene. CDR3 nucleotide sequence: TGTGCCAGCAGCCGCCATGCGGAGACCCAGTACTTC. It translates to CASSRHAETQYF.

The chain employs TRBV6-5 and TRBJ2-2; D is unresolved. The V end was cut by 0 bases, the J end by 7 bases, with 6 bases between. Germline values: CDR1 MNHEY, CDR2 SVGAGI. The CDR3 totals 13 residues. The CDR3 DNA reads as TGTGCCAGCAGTTACTCGTCTGGCGGGGAGCTGTTTTTT. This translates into CASSYSSGGELFF.

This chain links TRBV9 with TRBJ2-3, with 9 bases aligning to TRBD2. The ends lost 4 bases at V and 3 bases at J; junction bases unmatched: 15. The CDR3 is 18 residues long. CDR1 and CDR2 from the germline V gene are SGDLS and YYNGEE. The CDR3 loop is CASSPRGGSGGPTDTQYF. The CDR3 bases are TGTGCCAGCAGCCCAAGAGGGGGTAGCGGGGGCCCTACAGATACGCAGTATTTT.

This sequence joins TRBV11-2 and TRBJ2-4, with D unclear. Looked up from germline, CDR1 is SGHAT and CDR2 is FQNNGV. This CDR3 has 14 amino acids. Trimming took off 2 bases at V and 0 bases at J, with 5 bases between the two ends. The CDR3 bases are TGTGCCAGCAGCTTACCGTTAGCCAAAAACATTCAGTACTTC. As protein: CASSLPLAKNIQYF.

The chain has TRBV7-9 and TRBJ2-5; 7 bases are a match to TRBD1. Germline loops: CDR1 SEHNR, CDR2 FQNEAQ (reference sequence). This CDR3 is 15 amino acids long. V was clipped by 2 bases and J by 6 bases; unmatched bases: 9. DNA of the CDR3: TGTGCCAGCAGCTTAACGACAGGGTCCGAAAAGACCCAGTACTTC. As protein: CASSLTTGSEKTQYF.

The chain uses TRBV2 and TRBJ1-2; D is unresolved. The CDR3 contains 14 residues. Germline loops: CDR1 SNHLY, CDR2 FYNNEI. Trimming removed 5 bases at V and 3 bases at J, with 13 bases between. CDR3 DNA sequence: TGTGCCAGCAGTCCCACTAAAGGCTACTATGGCTACACCTTC. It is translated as CASSPTKGYYGYTF.

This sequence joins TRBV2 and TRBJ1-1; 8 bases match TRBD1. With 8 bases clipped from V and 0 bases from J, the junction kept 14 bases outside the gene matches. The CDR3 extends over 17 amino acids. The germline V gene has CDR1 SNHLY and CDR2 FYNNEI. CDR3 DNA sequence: TGTGCCAGCGTAGTATGGCCCCCGGGACAGGTGAACACTGAAGCTTTCTTT. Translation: CASVVWPPGQVNTEAFF.

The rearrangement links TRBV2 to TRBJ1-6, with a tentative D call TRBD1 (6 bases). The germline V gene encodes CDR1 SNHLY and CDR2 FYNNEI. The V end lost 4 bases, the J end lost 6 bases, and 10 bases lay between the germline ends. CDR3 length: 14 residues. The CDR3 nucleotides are TGTGCCAGCAGTGGAGGACAGTTTAATTCACCCCTCCACTTT. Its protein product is CASSGGQFNSPLHF.

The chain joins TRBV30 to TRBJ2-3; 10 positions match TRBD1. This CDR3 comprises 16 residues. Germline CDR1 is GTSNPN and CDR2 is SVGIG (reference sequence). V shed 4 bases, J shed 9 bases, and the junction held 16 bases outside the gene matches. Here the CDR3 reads CAWTYPGQGIGGTQYF. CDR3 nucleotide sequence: TGTGCCTGGACCTACCCGGGACAGGGGATAGGCGGCACGCAGTATTTT. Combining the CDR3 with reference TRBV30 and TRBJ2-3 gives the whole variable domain SQTIHQWPATLVQPVGSPLSLECTVEGTSNPNLYWYRQAAGRGLQLLFYSVGIGQISSEVPQNLSASRPQDRQFILSSKKLLLSDSGFYLCAWTYPGQGIGGTQYFGPGTRLTVL.

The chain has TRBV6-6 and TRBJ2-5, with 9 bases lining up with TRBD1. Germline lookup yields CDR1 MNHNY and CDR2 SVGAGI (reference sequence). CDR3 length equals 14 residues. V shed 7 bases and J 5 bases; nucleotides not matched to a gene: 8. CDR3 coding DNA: TGTGCCAGCAAACTACAGGGGGCTAGGGAGACCCAGTACTTC. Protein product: CASKLQGARETQYF.

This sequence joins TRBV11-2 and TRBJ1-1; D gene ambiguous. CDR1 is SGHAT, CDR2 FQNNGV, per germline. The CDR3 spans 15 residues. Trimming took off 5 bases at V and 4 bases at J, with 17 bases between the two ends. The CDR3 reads CASSGRWTHGTEAFF. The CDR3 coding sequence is TGTGCCAGCAGCGGCCGTTGGACGCACGGCACTGAAGCTTTCTTT.

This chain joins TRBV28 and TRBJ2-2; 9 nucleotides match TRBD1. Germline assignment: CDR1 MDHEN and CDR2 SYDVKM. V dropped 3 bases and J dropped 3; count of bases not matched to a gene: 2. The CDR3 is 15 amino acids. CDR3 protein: CASSFGDRDTGELFF. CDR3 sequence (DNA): TGTGCCAGCAGTTTCGGGGACAGGGACACCGGGGAGCTGTTTTTT.

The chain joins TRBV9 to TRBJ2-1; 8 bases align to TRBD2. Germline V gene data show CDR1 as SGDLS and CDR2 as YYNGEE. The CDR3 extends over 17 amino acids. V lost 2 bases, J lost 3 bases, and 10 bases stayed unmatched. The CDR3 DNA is TGTGCCAGCAGCGTTAGCGGGGCCACCCAATACTACAATGAGCAGTTCTTC. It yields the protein CASSVSGATQYYNEQFF.

CDR3 DNA: TGTGCCAGCAGCGTAGGGCAGGGGGATTTCTACGAGCAGTACTTC. Translation: CASSVGQGDFYEQYF. This chain connects TRBV9 to TRBJ2-7; the match to TRBD1 covers 7 bases. From germline, CDR1 is SGDLS and CDR2 YYNGEE. The V segment lost 0 bases and the J segment 3 bases; nucleotides outside the gene matches: 6. This CDR3 is 15 amino acids long.

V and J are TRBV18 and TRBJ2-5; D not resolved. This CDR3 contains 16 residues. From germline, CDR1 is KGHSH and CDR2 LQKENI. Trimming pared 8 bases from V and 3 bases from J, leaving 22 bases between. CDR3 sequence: CASRDLGRLGEETQYF. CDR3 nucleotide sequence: TGTGCCAGCCGCGACCTCGGACGCCTCGGTGAAGAGACCCAGTACTTC.

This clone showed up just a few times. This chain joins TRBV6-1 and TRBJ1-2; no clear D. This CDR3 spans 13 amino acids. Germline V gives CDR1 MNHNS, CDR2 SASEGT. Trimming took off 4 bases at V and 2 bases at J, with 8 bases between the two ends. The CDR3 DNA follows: TGTGCCAGCAGTGTAGATCCAAACTATGGCTACACCTTC. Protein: CASSVDPNYGYTF.

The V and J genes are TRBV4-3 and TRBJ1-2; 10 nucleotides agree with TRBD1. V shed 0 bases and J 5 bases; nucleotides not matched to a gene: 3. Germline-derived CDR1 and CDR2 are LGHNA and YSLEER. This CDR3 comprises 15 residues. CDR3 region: CASSQDRDRGYGYTF. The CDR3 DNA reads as TGCGCCAGCAGCCAAGACAGGGACAGGGGTTATGGCTACACCTTC.

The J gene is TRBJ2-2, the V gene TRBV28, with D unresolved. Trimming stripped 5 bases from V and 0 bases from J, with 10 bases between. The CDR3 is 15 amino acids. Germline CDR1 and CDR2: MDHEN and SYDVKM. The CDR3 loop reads CASSRLDTNTGELFF. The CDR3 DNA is TGTGCCAGCAGTCGCTTAGACACGAACACCGGGGAGCTGTTTTTT.

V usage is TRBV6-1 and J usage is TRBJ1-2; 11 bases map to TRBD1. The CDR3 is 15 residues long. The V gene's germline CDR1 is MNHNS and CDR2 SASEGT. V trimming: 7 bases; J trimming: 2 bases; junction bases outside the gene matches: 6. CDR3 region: CASIGTGGGNYGYTF. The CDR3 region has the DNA TGTGCCAGCATAGGGACAGGGGGGGGGAACTATGGCTACACCTTC.

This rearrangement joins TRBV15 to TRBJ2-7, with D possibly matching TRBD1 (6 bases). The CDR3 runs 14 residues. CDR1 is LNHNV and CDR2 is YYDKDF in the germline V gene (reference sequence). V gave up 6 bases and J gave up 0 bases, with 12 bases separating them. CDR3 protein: CATRRDTSSYEQYF. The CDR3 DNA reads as TGTGCCACCAGACGGGACACTTCCTCCTACGAGCAGTACTTC.

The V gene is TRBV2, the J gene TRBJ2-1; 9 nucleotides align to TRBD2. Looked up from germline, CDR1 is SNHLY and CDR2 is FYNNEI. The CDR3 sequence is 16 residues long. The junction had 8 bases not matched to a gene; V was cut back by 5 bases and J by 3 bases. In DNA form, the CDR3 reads TGTGCCAGCAGTTACCCGACTAGCGGTTACTACAATGAGCAGTTCTTC. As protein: CASSYPTSGYYNEQFF. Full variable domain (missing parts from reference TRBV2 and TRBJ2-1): EPEVTQTPSHQVTQMGQEVILRCVPISNHLYFYWYRQILGQKVEFLVSFYNNEISEKSEIFDDQFSVERPDGSNFTLKIRSTKLEDSAMYFCASSYPTSGYYNEQFFGPGTRLTVL.

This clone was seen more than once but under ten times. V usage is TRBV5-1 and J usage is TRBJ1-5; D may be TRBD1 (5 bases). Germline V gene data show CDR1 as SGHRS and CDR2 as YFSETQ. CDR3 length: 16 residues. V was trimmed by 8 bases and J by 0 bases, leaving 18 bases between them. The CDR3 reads CARSRGPTYSNQPQHF. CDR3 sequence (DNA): TGCGCCAGGAGCCGGGGACCGACGTATAGCAATCAGCCCCAGCATTTT.

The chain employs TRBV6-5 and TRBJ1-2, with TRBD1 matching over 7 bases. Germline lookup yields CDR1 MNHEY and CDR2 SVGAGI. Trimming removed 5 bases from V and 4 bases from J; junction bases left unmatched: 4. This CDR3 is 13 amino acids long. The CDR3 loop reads CASSNTGAYGYTF. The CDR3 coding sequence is TGTGCCAGCAGTAATACAGGGGCCTATGGCTACACCTTC.

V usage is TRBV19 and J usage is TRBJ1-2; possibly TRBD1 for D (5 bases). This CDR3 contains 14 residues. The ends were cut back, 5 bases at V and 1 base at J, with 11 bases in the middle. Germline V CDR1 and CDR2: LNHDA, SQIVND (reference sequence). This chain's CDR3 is CASSEGPINYGYTF. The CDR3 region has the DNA TGTGCCAGTAGTGAGGGACCTATTAACTATGGCTACACCTTC.

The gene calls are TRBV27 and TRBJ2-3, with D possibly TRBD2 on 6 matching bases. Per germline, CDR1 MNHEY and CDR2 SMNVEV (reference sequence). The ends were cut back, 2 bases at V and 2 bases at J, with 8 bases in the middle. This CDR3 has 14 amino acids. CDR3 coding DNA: TGTGCCAGCAGTTTAGGGGGGTACACAGATACGCAGTATTTT. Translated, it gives CASSLGGYTDTQYF.

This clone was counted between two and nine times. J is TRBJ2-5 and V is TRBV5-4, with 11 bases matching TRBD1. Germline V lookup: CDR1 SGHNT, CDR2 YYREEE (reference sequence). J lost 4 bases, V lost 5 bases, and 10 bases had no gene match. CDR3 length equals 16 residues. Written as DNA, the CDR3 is TGTGCCAGCAGAATCGGCGGGACAGGGGGTGGAGAGACCCAGTACTTC. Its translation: CASRIGGTGGGETQYF. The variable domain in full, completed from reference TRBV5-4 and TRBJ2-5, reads ETGVTQSPTHLIKTRGQQVTLRCSSQSGHNTVSWYQQALGQGPQFIFQYYREEENGRGNFPPRFSGLQFPNYSSELNVNALELDDSALYLCASRIGGTGGGETQYFGPGTRLLVL.

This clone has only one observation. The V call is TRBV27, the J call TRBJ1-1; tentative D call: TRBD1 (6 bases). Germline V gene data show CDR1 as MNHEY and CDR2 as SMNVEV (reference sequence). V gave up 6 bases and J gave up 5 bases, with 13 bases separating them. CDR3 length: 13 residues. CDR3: CASSRGGKTEAFF. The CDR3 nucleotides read TGTGCCAGCAGCCGAGGGGGAAAAACTGAAGCTTTCTTT.

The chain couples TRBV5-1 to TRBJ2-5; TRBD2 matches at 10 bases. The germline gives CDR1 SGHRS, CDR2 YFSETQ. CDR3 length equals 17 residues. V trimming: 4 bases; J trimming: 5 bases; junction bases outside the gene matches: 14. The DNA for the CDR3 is TGCGCCAGCAGCAGGAAAGGAGCGGGAGGGCCCGGGGAGACCCAGTACTTC. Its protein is CASSRKGAGGPGETQYF.

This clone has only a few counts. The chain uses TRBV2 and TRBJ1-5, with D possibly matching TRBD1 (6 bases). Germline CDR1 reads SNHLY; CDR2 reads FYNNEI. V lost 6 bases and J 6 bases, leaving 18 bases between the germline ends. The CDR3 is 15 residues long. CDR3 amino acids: CASRIWDGGFQPQHF. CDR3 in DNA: TGTGCCAGCAGGATATGGGACGGGGGCTTTCAGCCCCAGCATTTT.